The entry that follows covers one TCR beta chain sequence. The CDR3 length is 16 residues. V lost 5 bases and J lost 4, with 20 bases in between. Germline V gene data show CDR1 as MNHEY and CDR2 as SMNVEV (reference sequence). The authors loaded roughly 200 ng DNA, some 32,000 T cell genomes, into sorted-subset replicate PCRs. Clones were read by immunoSEQ multiplex PCR, and TCRdb kept only the in-frame ones, dropping some. The sample holds 1.5 million to 2.5 million clones, about 95% seen once. These data come from a study of shared clonotypes between healthy human individuals. CD45RO-negative cells were positively selected for CCR7, leaving out terminally differentiated effector memory CD45RA+ cells. The study drew its donors from healthy HIV-negative adults without recent acute infections or vaccinations.

The chain carries TRBV27 and TRBJ2-5; a possible D gene is TRBD2 (6 bases). Sequencing was done on a sample of naive CD8+ T cells sorted from blood. The source is a man between 18 and 35 years old in good health. CDR3 residues: CASSTFPRGAGETQYF. For the CDR3, the DNA is TGTGCCAGCAGTACCTTTCCGCGGGGCGCGGGAGAGACCCAGTACTTC.